One and the same sample provided the 27 T cell receptor beta chains below, sequenced in a study of cytotoxic CD8 clonotypes in ibrutinib-treated CLL. Sequenced by immunoSEQ multiplex PCR; TCRdb stores in-frame clones only, minus some. The sample has 150,000 to 200,000 clones; 70% to 90% are singletons. The sequences come from PBMCs, collected at disease progression, from a patient treated with ibrutinib. The receptors come from a human donor with chronic lymphocytic leukemia.

The J gene is TRBJ1-3, the V gene TRBV19, with D hard to call. Germline V gives CDR1 LNHDA, CDR2 SQIVND (reference sequence). With 5 bases removed from V and 0 bases from J, the gap between germline ends came to 14 bases. The CDR3 covers 16 residues. The CDR3 region has the DNA TGTGCCAGTAGTCCCTCGACTCGCCTCTCTGGAAACACCATATATTTT. It yields the protein CASSPSTRLSGNTIYF.

The V gene is TRBV6-6, the J gene TRBJ1-1, with 7 bases matching TRBD1. Per the germline V gene, CDR1 is MNHNY and CDR2 is SVGAGI (reference sequence). V gave up 7 bases and J gave up 0 bases; unmatched junction bases: 2. The CDR3 consists of 13 residues. In DNA, the CDR3 is TGTGCCAGCAAGGGGACAGTGAACACTGAAGCTTTCTTT. As protein: CASKGTVNTEAFF.

This clone was observed once. The chain has TRBV30 and TRBJ2-1, with TRBD1 matching 11 bases. The CDR3 covers 16 residues. The germline CDR1 and CDR2 sequences are GTSNPN and SVGIG (reference sequence). V dropped 3 bases and J dropped 9; count of bases not matched to a gene: 13. The CDR3 spells CAWSPLPGQGVPEQFF. As DNA, the CDR3 is TGTGCCTGGAGCCCACTCCCGGGACAGGGGGTACCTGAGCAGTTCTTC.

This chain links TRBV6-1 with TRBJ2-7, with no clear D. Trimming cost V 2 bases and J 3 bases, with 8 bases left between them. The CDR3 covers 13 residues. The V gene's germline CDR1 is MNHNS and CDR2 SASEGT. The CDR3 DNA is TGTGCCAGCAGTGAAAAGCCTTACTACGAGCAGTACTTC. This encodes CASSEKPYYEQYF.

This chain joins TRBV5-1 and TRBJ2-7; possibly TRBD1 for D (5 bases). Germline V gives CDR1 SGHRS, CDR2 YFSETQ. The CDR3 consists of 13 residues. V lost 0 bases, J lost 5 bases, and 9 bases lay in between. This CDR3 is CASSLEVDNEQYF. The DNA of the CDR3 is TGCGCCAGCAGCTTGGAGGTGGACAACGAGCAGTACTTC.

This clone was seen once. V is TRBV4-2 and J is TRBJ2-1, with D hard to call. The germline V gene encodes CDR1 LGHNA and CDR2 YNFKEQ. V lost 1 base to trimming and J lost 7 bases, with 8 bases between them. This CDR3 has 13 amino acids. In nucleotides, the CDR3 is TGTGCCAGCAGCCAAGCAATGCGGAATGAGCAGTTCTTC. Protein sequence: CASSQAMRNEQFF.

J is TRBJ2-3 and V is TRBV19; 8 nucleotides line up with TRBD2. CDR3 size: 15 residues. CDR1 and CDR2 (germline): LNHDA, SQIVND (reference sequence). The V segment lost 5 bases and the J segment 6 bases; nucleotides outside the gene matches: 10. CDR3 DNA: TGTGCCAGTAGTTTCCGGAGCGGGAGTGGTGATACGCAGTATTTT. This codes for CASSFRSGSGDTQYF.

The J gene is TRBJ2-7, the V gene TRBV6-5, with 9 bases matching TRBD1. CDR1 and CDR2 from the germline V gene are MNHEY and SVGAGI. This CDR3 region has 16 residues. The V segment lost 2 bases and the J segment 5 bases; nucleotides outside the gene matches: 10. For the CDR3, the DNA is TGTGCCAGCAGTTACGGGGGAATAACAGGGGGCAACGAGCAGTACTTC. Its protein product is CASSYGGITGGNEQYF.

This clone was detected only a few times. As DNA, the CDR3 is TGTGCCAGTAGGAGGTCGAGTCGAGACAATCAGCCCCAGCATTTT. It is translated as CASRRSSRDNQPQHF. The gene calls are TRBV19 and TRBJ1-5, with D uncertain. This CDR3 is 15 amino acids long. The V gene lost 6 bases and the J gene lost 3 bases, with 15 bases spanning the gap. Germline assignment: CDR1 LNHDA and CDR2 SQIVND (reference sequence). Variable domain in full (rest from reference TRBV19 and TRBJ1-5): DGGITQSPKYLFRKEGQNVTLSCEQNLNHDAMYWYRQDPGQGLRLIYYSQIVNDFQKGDIAEGYSVSREKKESFPLTVTSAQKNPTAFYLCASRRSSRDNQPQHFGDGTRLSIL.

V and J are TRBV5-8 and TRBJ2-7; D is undetermined. V shed 3 bases and J shed 6 bases, with 1 base lying between them. This CDR3 region has 9 residues. Germline V lookup: CDR1 SGHTS, CDR2 YDEGEE. Written as DNA, the CDR3 is TGTGCCAGCAGCTCCGAGCAGTACTTC. Translating gives CASSSEQYF.

The chain links TRBV7-3 to TRBJ1-1, with D maybe TRBD1 (5 bases). Germline V CDR1 and CDR2: SGHTA, FQGTGA. Between the trimmed V and J ends, which lost 2 bases and 1 base, there was a span of 11 bases. The CDR3 runs to 15 residues. CDR3 residues: CASSLGGSANTEAFF. The CDR3 nucleotides are TGTGCCAGCAGCTTAGGGGGGTCCGCGAACACTGAAGCTTTCTTT.

The rearrangement uses TRBV30 and TRBJ1-3; 10 nucleotides match TRBD1. V trimming: 1 base; J trimming: 0 bases; junction bases outside the gene matches: 12. Germline values: CDR1 GTSNPN, CDR2 SVGIG (reference sequence). The CDR3 covers 19 residues. The CDR3 nucleotides read TGTGCCTGGAGTGGATACCCTCCGGGACAGGGGTTCTCTGGAAACACCATATATTTT. Translation gives CAWSGYPPGQGFSGNTIYF. The whole variable domain, filled in from reference TRBV30 and TRBJ1-3, reads SQTIHQWPATLVQPVGSPLSLECTVEGTSNPNLYWYRQAAGRGLQLLFYSVGIGQISSEVPQNLSASRPQDRQFILSSKKLLLSDSGFYLCAWSGYPPGQGFSGNTIYFGEGSWLTVV.

The chain uses TRBV25-1 and TRBJ1-2; possible D gene TRBD1, 6 bases. Germline V gene data show CDR1 as MGHDK and CDR2 as SYGVNS. This CDR3 has 12 residues. V lost 4 bases, J lost 8 bases, and 11 bases lay in between. The CDR3 sequence: CASSVAGEGYTF. The DNA of the CDR3 is TGTGCCAGCAGTGTAGCAGGGGAAGGCTACACCTTC.

The V and J genes are TRBV28 and TRBJ2-7; a possible D gene is TRBD1 (5 bases). From germline, CDR1 is MDHEN and CDR2 SYDVKM. V lost 2 bases, J lost 3 bases, and 11 bases lay in between. The CDR3 totals 14 residues. CDR3 in DNA: TGTGCCAGCAGTTTACAGGGTGAATACTACGAGCAGTACTTC. Amino acids: CASSLQGEYYEQYF.

In this sample, this clone turned up once. V usage is TRBV5-6 and J usage is TRBJ1-5; D is undetermined. Trimming took off 4 bases at V and 8 bases at J, with 25 bases between the two ends. CDR1 is SGHDT, CDR2 YYEEEE, per germline. The CDR3 runs 17 residues. The CDR3 reads CASSPDWRFLSDEPQHF. The CDR3 region has the DNA TGTGCCAGCAGCCCTGACTGGAGATTTCTAAGCGATGAGCCCCAGCATTTT. Combining the CDR3 with reference TRBV5-6 and TRBJ1-5 gives the whole variable domain DAGVTQSPTHLIKTRGQQVTLRCSPKSGHDTVSWYQQALGQGPQFIFQYYEEEERQRGNFPDRFSGHQFPNYSSELNVNALLLGDSALYLCASSPDWRFLSDEPQHFGDGTRLSIL.

This clone was detected only once. The V call is TRBV19, the J call TRBJ2-1; 7 bases are shared with TRBD2. CDR1 and CDR2 (germline): LNHDA, SQIVND (reference sequence). The length of the CDR3 is 16 residues. V dropped 4 bases and J dropped 4; count of bases not matched to a gene: 10. CDR3 sequence (DNA): TGTGCCAGTAGTACGGGGGAGGGCCTGGATTACAATGAGCAGTTCTTC. Translated, it gives CASSTGEGLDYNEQFF.

The J gene is TRBJ2-2, the V gene TRBV4-3; D uncertain. Trimming removed 4 bases from V and 7 bases from J, with 10 bases in between. The CDR3 is 13 amino acids. CDR1 and CDR2 from the germline V gene are LGHNA and YSLEER. The CDR3 protein is CASSPLDVGELFF. The DNA of the CDR3 is TGCGCCAGCAGCCCTCTTGACGTCGGGGAGCTGTTTTTT.

The J gene is TRBJ2-1, the V gene TRBV7-3, with TRBD2 identical over 8 bases. This CDR3 is built from 15 residues. Trimming removed 5 bases from V and 2 bases from J; junction bases left unmatched: 5. Germline V CDR1 and CDR2: SGHTA, FQGTGA. The CDR3 DNA is TGTGCCAGCAGCCCCAGCGGGAGTGCCTACAATGAGCAGTTCTTC. Its translation: CASSPSGSAYNEQFF.

V usage is TRBV4-2 and J usage is TRBJ2-3; a weak D match, TRBD2 (6 bases). This CDR3 has 14 residues. V lost 1 base, J lost 4 bases, and 9 bases lay in between. Germline V CDR1 and CDR2: LGHNA, YNFKEQ. CDR3 protein: CASSQGWGADTQYF. The CDR3 DNA is TGTGCCAGCAGCCAAGGGTGGGGGGCAGATACGCAGTATTTT.

This clone showed up many times. The chain couples TRBV27 to TRBJ2-3, with 8 bases fitting TRBD1. Germline CDR1 is MNHEY and CDR2 is SMNVEV (reference sequence). The V segment lost 2 bases and the J segment 6 bases; nucleotides outside the gene matches: 7. There are 15 residues in the CDR3. CDR3 in amino acids: CASSLKSGGPDTQYF. As DNA, the CDR3 is TGTGCCAGCAGTTTAAAATCAGGGGGCCCGGATACGCAGTATTTT.

The rearrangement joins TRBV2 to TRBJ2-1, with 10 bases identical to TRBD2. The CDR3 has 15 residues. CDR1 is SNHLY and CDR2 is FYNNEI in the germline V gene. Unmatched junction bases numbered 12, after V lost 7 bases and J lost 9 bases. CDR3 amino acids: CASIRLAGSPGEQFF. For the CDR3, the DNA is TGTGCCAGCATCCGACTAGCGGGTTCCCCGGGTGAGCAGTTCTTC.

The J gene is TRBJ2-7, the V gene TRBV7-2, with TRBD2 identical over 11 bases. The CDR3 contains 16 residues. V gave up 3 bases and J gave up 1 base; unmatched junction bases: 5. In germline, CDR1 is SGHTA, CDR2 FQGNSA. Here the CDR3 DNA reads TGTGCCAGCAGCTTTGGTACTAGCGGGAGTTCCTACGAGCAGTACTTC. This sequence encodes CASSFGTSGSSYEQYF.

The chain recombines TRBV20-1 with TRBJ1-1, with D perhaps matching TRBD1 (5 bases). Trimming took off 0 bases at V and 11 bases at J, with 10 bases between the two ends. Germline CDR1 and CDR2: DFQATT and SNEGSKA (reference sequence). The CDR3 runs to 11 residues. CDR3 DNA: TGCAGTGCTAGAGATGACAGATCCGCTTTCTTT. Its protein is CSARDDRSAFF.

The V and J genes are TRBV5-1 and TRBJ1-5, with D perhaps matching TRBD1 (5 bases). CDR1 SGHRS and CDR2 YFSETQ come from the germline V gene. Trimming cost V 1 base and J 0 bases, with 11 bases left between them. There are 16 residues in the CDR3. In nucleotides, the CDR3 is TGCGCCAGCAGCTTGTGGGGCAGTGATAGCAATCAGCCCCAGCATTTT. Translation: CASSLWGSDSNQPQHF. The full variable domain, its missing parts supplied by reference TRBV5-1 and TRBJ1-5, is KAGVTQTPRYLIKTRGQQVTLSCSPISGHRSVSWYQQTPGQGLQFLFEYFSETQRNKGNFPGRFSGRQFSNSRSEMNVSTLELGDSALYLCASSLWGSDSNQPQHFGDGTRLSIL.

V gene TRBV28 combines with J gene TRBJ2-2; D gene uncertain. The V and J ends lost 10 bases and 0 bases respectively, with 12 bases between them. The germline CDR1 and CDR2 sequences are MDHEN and SYDVKM. The CDR3 sequence is 14 residues long. CDR3: CAIKQKPNTGELFF. For the CDR3, the DNA is TGTGCCATTAAACAGAAACCGAACACCGGGGAGCTGTTTTTT. Full variable domain (remainder filled in from reference TRBV28 and TRBJ2-2): DVKVTQSSRYLVKRTGEKVFLECVQDMDHENMFWYRQDPGLGLRLIYFSYDVKMKEKGDIPEGYSVSREKKERFSLILESASTNQTSMYLCAIKQKPNTGELFFGEGSRLTVL.

This chain connects TRBV2 to TRBJ1-4; tentatively, D is TRBD1 (5 bases). CDR1 and CDR2 (germline): SNHLY, FYNNEI. Trimming shortened V by 7 bases and J by 7 bases, and 13 bases separated the two germline ends. The CDR3 covers 13 residues. The CDR3 sequence is CASIWARGEKLFF. The CDR3 region has the DNA TGTGCCAGCATCTGGGCGAGGGGTGAAAAACTGTTTTTT. The entire variable domain, with the rest obtained from reference TRBV2 and TRBJ1-4, is as follows: EPEVTQTPSHQVTQMGQEVILRCVPISNHLYFYWYRQILGQKVEFLVSFYNNEISEKSEIFDDQFSVERPDGSNFTLKIRSTKLEDSAMYFCASIWARGEKLFFGSGTQLSVL.

The chain carries TRBV6-1 and TRBJ2-1, with 7 bases lining up with TRBD2. J lost 9 bases, V lost 2 bases, and 13 bases had no gene match. CDR3 size: 16 residues. CDR1 MNHNS and CDR2 SASEGT come from the germline V gene. CDR3 DNA sequence: TGTGCCAGCAGTGAAACTGGCGGGAGAATCCATGGTGAGCAGTTCTTC. Amino acids: CASSETGGRIHGEQFF.